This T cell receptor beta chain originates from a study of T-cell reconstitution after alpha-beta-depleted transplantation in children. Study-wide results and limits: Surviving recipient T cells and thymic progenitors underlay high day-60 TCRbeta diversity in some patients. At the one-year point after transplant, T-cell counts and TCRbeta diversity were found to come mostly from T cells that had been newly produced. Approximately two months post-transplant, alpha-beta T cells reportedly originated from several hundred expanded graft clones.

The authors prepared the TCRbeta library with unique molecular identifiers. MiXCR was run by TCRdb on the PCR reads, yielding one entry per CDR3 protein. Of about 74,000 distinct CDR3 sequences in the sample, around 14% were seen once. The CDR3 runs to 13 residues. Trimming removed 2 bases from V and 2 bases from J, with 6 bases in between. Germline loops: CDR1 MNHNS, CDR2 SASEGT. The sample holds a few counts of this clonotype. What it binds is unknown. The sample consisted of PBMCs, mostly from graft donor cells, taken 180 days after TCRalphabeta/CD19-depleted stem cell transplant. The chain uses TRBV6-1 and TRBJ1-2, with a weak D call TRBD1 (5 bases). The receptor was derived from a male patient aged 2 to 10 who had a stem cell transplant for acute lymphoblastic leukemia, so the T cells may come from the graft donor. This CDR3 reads CASSEWGNYGYTF. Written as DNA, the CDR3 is TGTGCCAGCAGTGAATGGGGCAACTATGGCTACACCTTC.